This is a list of T cell receptor beta chains from one sample in a study of shared clonotypes between healthy human individuals. Profiling relied on immunoSEQ multiplex PCR, and the TCRdb table lists in-frame clones only, not all of them. The table records millions of clones, about 92% of them present only once. Sample: naive CD4+ T cells sorted from blood. Receptor source: a man between 18 and 35 years old in good health. Both conserved end residues are part of each CDR3. D genes are given only for firm matches. Not every row has a clone size; where given, it reads once, few, many or a size class.

clone_size j_call d_call v_call cdr3_aa cdr3_nt
. TRBJ2-1 TRBD2 TRBV28 CASSYLAGDHNEQFF TGTGCCAGCAGTTACCTAGCGGGGGACCACAATGAGCAGTTCTTC
. TRBJ2-1 TRBD2 TRBV5-4 CASSLPGLAQNEQFF TGTGCCAGCAGCTTGCCGGGACTAGCGCAGAATGAGCAGTTCTTC
. TRBJ1-6 TRBD1 TRBV5-1 CASSLANRGLSPLHF TGCGCCAGCAGCTTGGCCAACAGGGGGCTTTCACCCCTCCACTTT
. TRBJ2-5 . TRBV7-9 CASSLGGGLETQYF TGTGCCAGCAGCTTAGGTGGAGGGCTAGAGACCCAGTACTTC
. TRBJ1-1 . TRBV23-1 CASSHTTEAFF TGCGCCAGCAGTCATACCACTGAAGCTTTCTTT
. TRBJ1-3 TRBD1 TRBV19 CASREYGTGKKASGNTIYF TGTGCCAGTAGAGAATACGGGACAGGGAAGAAAGCCTCTGGAAACACCATATATTTT
. TRBJ2-7 . TRBV10-3 CAIKEGSSYEQYF TGTGCCATCAAGGAGGGTAGCTCCTACGAGCAGTACTTC
. TRBJ2-7 TRBD1 TRBV6-5 CASSHRDRGEQYF TGTGCCAGCAGCCACAGGGACAGGGGAGAGCAGTACTTC
. TRBJ2-1 . TRBV2 CASTYRMSSEQFF TGTGCCAGCACCTACCGAATGAGCTCGGAGCAGTTCTTC
. TRBJ2-1 TRBD2 TRBV5-1 CASSLAASGYNNEQFF TGCGCCAGCAGCTTGGCGGCTAGCGGATATAACAATGAGCAGTTCTTC
once TRBJ1-2 . TRBV28 CASTPLAGYGYTF TGTGCCAGCACCCCCCTTGCGGGGTATGGCTACACCTTC
. TRBJ2-1 TRBD2 TRBV2 CASKGAGGVYNEQFF TGTGCCAGCAAGGGAGCGGGAGGTGTTTACAATGAGCAGTTCTTC
. TRBJ2-7 TRBD1 TRBV11-2 CASSLVGQDFYEQYF TGTGCCAGCAGCTTAGTGGGACAGGACTTCTACGAGCAGTACTTC
. TRBJ2-7 TRBD2 TRBV4-3 CASSQDRASGTLTYEQYF TGCGCCAGCAGCCAAGATAGGGCTAGCGGGACCCTAACCTACGAGCAGTACTTC
. TRBJ2-5 TRBD2 TRBV9 CASSVLAGVGETQYF TGTGCCAGCAGCGTACTAGCGGGAGTTGGAGAGACCCAGTACTTC
. TRBJ2-3 . TRBV10-1 CASSPGGSTDTQYF TGCGCCAGCAGTCCAGGCGGAAGCACAGATACGCAGTATTTT
. TRBJ2-5 . TRBV5-4 CASSPQLGGYQETQYF TGTGCCAGCAGCCCACAACTCGGGGGCTACCAAGAGACCCAGTACTTC
. TRBJ1-6 TRBD1 TRBV7-2 CASSPIQGLHNSPLHF TGTGCCAGCAGTCCTATACAGGGGCTTCATAATTCACCCCTCCACTTT
once TRBJ2-3 . TRBV7-2 CASSLGITRDTQYF TGTGCCAGCAGCTTAGGGATAACTAGAGATACGCAGTATTTT
. TRBJ2-5 . TRBV7-2 CASSLGIEETQYF TGTGCCAGCAGCTTAGGCATTGAAGAGACCCAGTACTTC
. TRBJ2-7 TRBD1 TRBV7-2 CASSFGTGPYEQYF TGTGCCAGCAGCTTCGGGACAGGCCCCTACGAGCAGTACTTC
. TRBJ1-5 . TRBV28 CASSVGGSSNQPQHF TGTGCCAGCAGTGTTGGGGGCAGCTCCAATCAGCCCCAGCATTTT
. TRBJ2-3 TRBD2 TRBV7-8 CASSFGGSSTDTQYF TGTGCCAGCAGCTTTGGCGGGAGCAGCACAGATACGCAGTATTTT
. TRBJ2-3 . TRBV7-2 CASSLAGLASTDTQYF TGTGCCAGCAGCTTAGCAGGCTTAGCTAGCACAGATACGCAGTATTTT
. TRBJ1-5 . TRBV6-5 CASSTAGVGNQPQHF TGTGCCAGCAGCACTGCAGGAGTGGGCAATCAGCCCCAGCATTTT
once TRBJ2-3 . TRBV6-1 CANDRDSQYF TGTGCCAACGACCGGGACTCGCAGTATTTT
. TRBJ1-1 . TRBV15 CATSREEMVVPGPGNTEAFF TGTGCCACCAGCAGAGAGGAGATGGTGGTCCCGGGGCCGGGGAACACTGAAGCTTTCTTT
. TRBJ1-1 TRBD1 TRBV19 CASSMTGTGAFF TGTGCCAGTAGTATGACGGGGACAGGGGCTTTCTTT
. TRBJ1-2 TRBD1 TRBV27 CASSPGTGYYGYTF TGTGCCAGCAGCCCCGGGACAGGGTACTATGGCTACACCTTC
. TRBJ1-1 . TRBV12-1 CASSFGRGTQGNTEAFF .
. TRBJ2-2 . TRBV6-5 CASRRVSGGELFF TGTGCCAGCCGACGTGTATCCGGCGGGGAGCTGTTTTTT
few TRBJ1-4 . TRBV10-3 CAISERATNNEKLFF TGTGCCATCAGTGAGCGGGCAACGAATAATGAAAAACTGTTTTTT
. TRBJ2-2 TRBD1 TRBV7-9 CASSQTGSTGELFF TGTGCCAGCAGCCAGACAGGGTCCACCGGGGAGCTGTTTTTT
. TRBJ2-6 . TRBV6-5 CASSYDRSGANVLTF TGTGCCAGCAGTTACGACCGGTCTGGGGCCAACGTCCTGACTTTC
. TRBJ2-3 . TRBV11-2 CASSLEDGTQYF TGTGCCAGCAGCTTAGAAGACGGTACGCAGTATTTT
. TRBJ2-5 . TRBV5-1 CASNEGNQETQYF TGCGCCAGCAATGAGGGGAACCAAGAGACCCAGTACTTC
. TRBJ2-3 . TRBV10-3 CAINDVTTDTQYF TGTGCCATCAACGACGTCACCACAGATACGCAGTATTTT
. TRBJ2-2 . TRBV19 CASFKANTGELFF TGTGCCAGTTTCAAGGCGAACACCGGGGAGCTGTTTTTT
. TRBJ1-3 . TRBV5-1 CASSPQQQGSGNTIYF TGCGCCAGCAGCCCGCAACAACAGGGATCTGGAAACACCATATATTTT
. TRBJ2-7 TRBD2 TRBV6-5 CASSYSSSSGTYEQYF TGTGCCAGCAGTTACTCGTCGTCTAGCGGTACCTACGAGCAGTACTTC
. TRBJ2-3 TRBD2 TRBV5-8 CASSFGTSRSRSTDTQYF TGTGCCAGCAGCTTTGGGACTAGCAGATCACGAAGCACAGATACGCAGTATTTT
. TRBJ2-7 . TRBV20-1 CSARVSYEQYF TGCAGTGCCCGGGTCTCCTACGAGCAGTACTTC
once TRBJ1-6 . TRBV9 CASSTSGDSPLHF TGTGCCAGCAGCACCTCGGGGGATTCACCCCTCCACTTT
. TRBJ1-1 TRBD1 TRBV28 CASSLPTGIGTEAFF TGTGCCAGCAGTTTACCGACAGGGATAGGGACTGAAGCTTTCTTT
. TRBJ2-4 . TRBV6-5 CASSYSKAGNIQYF TGTGCCAGCAGTTACTCGAAGGCAGGAAACATTCAGTACTTC
. TRBJ1-2 TRBD1 TRBV10-2 CASRPEGQGDRYGYTF TGCGCCAGCAGACCAGAGGGACAGGGGGATAGGTATGGCTACACCTTC
. TRBJ1-5 . TRBV7-6 CASSLGIGSQPQHF TGTGCCAGCAGCTTAGGGATCGGGTCACAGCCCCAGCATTTT
once TRBJ2-2 TRBD2 TRBV10-3 CAIRPGLAGGNTGELFF TGTGCCATCAGACCCGGACTAGCGGGGGGTAACACCGGGGAGCTGTTTTTT
. TRBJ2-7 . TRBV27 CASSLSDGRPSSEQYF TGTGCCAGCAGTTTATCGGACGGTCGGCCTTCTTCCGAGCAGTACTTC
. TRBJ2-3 . TRBV6-1 CARRDASRTDTQYF TGTGCCAGGAGAGACGCAAGCCGCACAGATACGCAGTATTTT